This is a list of T cell receptor beta chains from one sample in a study of blood T cell repertoires in COVID-19. Produced via immunoSEQ multiplex PCR; TCRdb's table is partial and in-frame only. Altogether fewer than 300,000 clones are present, about 93% being singletons, with the ten largest covering 0.95% to 1.3%. The sequencing input was PBMCs or T cells enriched from blood (not recorded which). Receptor source: a woman aged 30 to 39 who had recovered from COVID-19. The conserved cysteine and the conserved F or W are not part of the CDR3 here.

>TRBV11-2|TRBJ1-1
ASSLELQGGTEAF
>TRBV11-2|TRBJ2-7
ASSLAPTGQSSYEQY
>TRBV3-1/TRBV3-2|TRBJ2-7
ASSLRTGGHEQY
>TRBV30|TRBJ1-1
AWSVLYTEAF
>TRBV19|TRBJ2-5
ASSKTGLYQETQY
>TRBV7-3|TRBJ2-6
ASRPQGGANVLT
>TRBV28|TRBJ2-1
ASSPPPGGIYNEQF
>TRBV5-6|TRBJ2-1
ASSFRTSGFYNEQF
>TRBV5-4|TRBJ2-1
ASSSRLPGRGHNEQF
>TRBV7-3|TRBJ2-5
ASSRDVGGRGETQY
>TRBV6-5|TRBJ1-2
ASSYTLTGTMYGYT
>TRBV28|TRBJ2-7
ASSNRGLDDEQY
>TRBV25-1|TRBJ2-1
ASRDSYNEQF
>TRBV20-1|TRBJ2-1
SASQDRGRLWNNEQF
>TRBV29-1|TRBJ1-2
SVRTGEYGYT
>TRBV28|TRBJ2-1
ASSWDRSNEQF
>TRBV5-1|TRBJ2-2
ASSRTSGYANTGELF
>TRBV7-9|TRBJ1-2
ASSLLTRGVLVANYGYT
>TRBV5-1|TRBJ2-1
ASSPDGTSPPEGQF
>TRBV6-5|TRBJ1-5
ASSHRDRAQPQH
>TRBV10-3|TRBJ2-1
AISPGQGRNEQF
>TRBV7-2|TRBJ2-3
ASSLGDLGTDTQY
>TRBV27|TRBJ1-1
ASSLRGWNTEAF
>TRBV4-1|TRBJ2-3
ASSPRLAGARGTTDTQY
>TRBV4-3|TRBJ1-6
ASSQAFDRSSYNSPLH
>TRBV2|TRBJ1-6
ASSLPGQINSPLH
>TRBV7-3|TRBJ2-1
ASSLGTGSYNEQF
>TRBV6-5|TRBJ1-3
ASRQSSGNTIY
>TRBV6-5|TRBJ1-1
ASTERWDRGTEAF
>TRBV19|TRBJ2-2
ASSVPGQPIGELF
>TRBV11-1|TRBJ2-3
ASRSYGTDTQY
>TRBV10-2|TRBJ1-2
ASSPGQGVGYT
>TRBV7-2|TRBJ2-1
ASSPSQGAYNEQF
>TRBV30|TRBJ2-1
AWSVRTTYNEQF
>TRBV6-6|TRBJ2-1
ASSGLAGTGEQF
>TRBV7-8|TRBJ1-3
ASSSRQGADTIY
>TRBV29-1|TRBJ1-4
SVEDPRGSNEKLF
>TRBV3-1/TRBV3-2|TRBJ1-5
ASSQVSDSAQH
>TRBV28|TRBJ2-3
ASSRPLASDTQY
>TRBV5-5|TRBJ1-1
ASSDRVFMNTEAF
>TRBV29-1|TRBJ2-7
SVARQGVTNEQY
>TRBV11-2|TRBJ2-1
ASSLGAMYEQF